The clone carrying this T cell receptor (beta chain) has a handful of counts. Its target is unknown. The CDR3 covers 13 residues. Germline CDR1 reads DFQATT; CDR2 reads SNEGSKA (reference sequence). Deletions cut 0 bases from V and 9 bases from J, with 15 bases between. This entry is derived from a study of T-cell reconstitution after alpha-beta-depleted transplantation in children. Study-level findings and limits: As was reported, about two months after transplant, alpha-beta T cells came from several hundred expanded graft clones.

Molecular barcoding with unique molecular identifiers was used for the TCRbeta library. TCRdb passed the PCR reads through MiXCR, listing each CDR3 protein once. Seen here are about 1,000,000 distinct CDR3 sequences, about 29% observed once, and the top ten hold over 25%. The sample was PBMCs, mostly from graft donor cells, taken 360 days after TCRalphabeta/CD19-depleted stem cell transplant. This chain connects TRBV20-1 to TRBJ2-7, with D possibly being TRBD2 (6 bases). The TCR was taken from a boy in the first two years of life who had a stem cell transplant for SCID, so the T cells may come from the graft donor. The CDR3 here is CSARDSGSPRQYF. Here the CDR3 DNA reads TGCAGTGCTAGAGATAGCGGCAGCCCGAGGCAGTACTTC.